These 7 T cell receptor beta chains came from one sample sequenced in a study of cytomegalovirus exposure and HLA in healthy donors. The PCR had 60 Vbeta and 13 Jbeta primers. The repertoire was sequenced with immunoSEQ multiplex PCR; TCRdb's copy has only in-frame clones and lacks some. The table lists 130,000 to 150,000 clones, about 78% of them singletons. The sequencing sample was made of PBMCs. These receptors originate from a man between 18 and 35 years old in good health and CMV-seronegative.

The chain joins TRBV9 to TRBJ2-6; D call uncertain. The length of the CDR3 is 16 residues. The germline V and J ends were trimmed by 6 bases and 0 bases, with 13 bases remaining between them. Germline loops: CDR1 SGDLS, CDR2 YYNGEE. The CDR3 DNA is TGTGCCAGCACCACATATCCGGGCTCTGGGGCCAACGTCCTGACTTTC. Translating it yields CASTTYPGSGANVLTF.

CDR3 residues: CASSGLASGANVLTF. The CDR3 DNA reads TGTGCCAGCTCAGGGCTCGCCTCTGGGGCCAACGTCCTGACTTTC. The chain uses TRBV18 and TRBJ2-6; D gene unclear. Germline values: CDR1 KGHSH, CDR2 LQKENI. The V and J ends lost 5 bases and 0 bases respectively, with 8 bases between them. This CDR3 is built from 15 residues. The full variable domain, in which reference TRBV18 and TRBJ2-6 provide the parts outside the CDR3, is NAGVMQNPRHLVRRRGQEARLRCSPMKGHSHVYWYRQLPEEGLKFMVYLQKENIIDESGMPKERFSAEFPKEGPSILRIQQVVRGDSAAYFCASSGLASGANVLTFGAGSRLTVL.

This chain connects TRBV9 to TRBJ1-2; unclear D gene. V lost 0 bases, J lost 5 bases, and 11 bases lay in between. The CDR3 contains 14 residues. Germline V CDR1 and CDR2: SGDLS, YYNGEE. CDR3 in DNA: TGTGCCAGCAGCGTAGTGGACGGGGTTTATGGCTACACCTTC. This encodes CASSVVDGVYGYTF.

This chain joins TRBV9 and TRBJ1-2, with a possible D match to TRBD1 (5 bases). V lost 0 bases, J lost 5 bases, and 11 bases lay in between. Germline V gene sequence: CDR1 SGDLS, CDR2 YYNGEE. This CDR3 has 14 amino acids. DNA for the CDR3: TGTGCCAGCAGCGTAGGGTCCAGGGTGTATGGCTACACCTTC. Translating it yields CASSVGSRVYGYTF. The full variable domain, completed using reference TRBV9 and TRBJ1-2, is DSGVTQTPKHLITATGQRVTLRCSPRSGDLSVYWYQQSLDQGLQFLIQYYNGEERAKGNILERFSAQQFPDLHSELNLSSLELGDSALYFCASSVGSRVYGYTFGSGTRLTVV.

This clone appeared once. CDR3 sequence (DNA): TGTGCCAGCAGCTGGACTAGCGGGGACCAAGAGACCCAGTACTTC. It translates to CASSWTSGDQETQYF. V gene TRBV7-7 combines with J gene TRBJ2-5; TRBD2 aligns across 12 bases. Germline V CDR1 and CDR2: SSHAT, FNYEAQ (reference sequence). There are 15 residues in the CDR3. V lost 4 bases to trimming and J lost 0 bases; unmatched junction nucleotides: 0.

In nucleotides, the CDR3 is TGTGCCAGCAGCTTTTCTGCTAGCGGGAGGACAGATACGCAGTATTTT. Encoded protein: CASSFSASGRTDTQYF. The V call is TRBV13, the J call TRBJ2-3, with TRBD2 matching over 11 bases. From germline, CDR1 is PRHDT and CDR2 FYEKMQ (reference sequence). This CDR3 is built from 16 residues. J gave up 3 bases and V 3 bases, and 5 bases lay outside the gene matches.

This rearrangement joins TRBV2 to TRBJ2-1, with TRBD1 identical over 7 bases. The CDR3 is 12 amino acids. V dropped 5 bases and J dropped 15; count of bases not matched to a gene: 10. Looked up from germline, CDR1 is SNHLY and CDR2 is FYNNEI. The DNA for the CDR3 is TGTGCCAGCAGTCAAATGACAGGGTGGTCGTTCTTC. This gives the protein CASSQMTGWSFF.